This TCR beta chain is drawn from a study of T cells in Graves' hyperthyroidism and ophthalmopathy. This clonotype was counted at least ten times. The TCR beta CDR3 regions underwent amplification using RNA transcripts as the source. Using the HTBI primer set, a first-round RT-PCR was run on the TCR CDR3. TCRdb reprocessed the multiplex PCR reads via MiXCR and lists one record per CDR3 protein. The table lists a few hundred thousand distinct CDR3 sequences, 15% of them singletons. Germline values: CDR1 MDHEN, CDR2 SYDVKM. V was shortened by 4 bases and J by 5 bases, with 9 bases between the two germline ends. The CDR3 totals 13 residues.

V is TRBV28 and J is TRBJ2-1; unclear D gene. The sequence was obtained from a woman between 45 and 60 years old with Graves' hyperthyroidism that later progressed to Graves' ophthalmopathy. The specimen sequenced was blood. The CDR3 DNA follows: TGTGCCAGCAGTTCCCGGTTCCACAATGAGCAGTTCTTC. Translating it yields CASSSRFHNEQFF.